The next 9 T cell receptor beta chains were all read from a single sample in a study of T cell repertoires in cytomegalovirus infection. MiXCR, applied by TCRdb to the reads, yields one record per CDR3 protein. The sample has 300,000 to 400,000 distinct CDR3 sequences; 18% are singletons. What was sequenced was PBMCs. The source is a human donor in good health (CMV status not recorded). Some clones in this sample may be carry-over from other donors' samples.

This clonotype was recorded many times. The CDR3 here is CASRQQGQETQYF. For the CDR3, the DNA is TGTGCCAGCCGACAGCAGGGGCAAGAGACCCAGTACTTC. The chain carries TRBV6-2 or TRBV6-3 and TRBJ2-5, with D perhaps matching TRBD1 (6 bases). The germline V gene encodes CDR1 MNHEY and CDR2 SVGEGT. V lost 8 bases and J 2 bases, leaving 12 bases between the germline ends. This CDR3 contains 13 residues.

The rearrangement joins TRBV20-1 to TRBJ2-1; D is uncertain. The germline V and J ends were trimmed by 5 bases and 9 bases, with 17 bases remaining between them. The CDR3 covers 13 residues. The germline V gene encodes CDR1 DFQATT and CDR2 SNEGSKA (reference sequence). This chain's CDR3 is CSAQTGRGGEQFF. CDR3 DNA: TGCAGTGCTCAGACTGGACGTGGTGGTGAGCAGTTCTTC.

In its sample, this clonotype was seen a few times. The chain is built from TRBV6-5 and TRBJ2-2; 9 nucleotides match TRBD2. Germline-derived CDR1 and CDR2 are MNHEY and SVGAGI. V was pared by 6 bases and J by 4 bases, with 3 bases of the junction left unmatched. This CDR3 is 14 amino acids long. The DNA of the CDR3 is TGTGCCAGCAGAAATAGCGGGGGCACCGGGGAGCTGTTTTTT. Translation gives CASRNSGGTGELFF.

There are many counts of this clonotype. V is TRBV7-2 and J is TRBJ2-5; D is tentatively TRBD1 or TRBD2 (5 bases each). Trimming took off 6 bases at V and 4 bases at J, with 12 bases between the two ends. The CDR3 loop spans 13 amino acids. Germline lookup yields CDR1 SGHTA and CDR2 FQGNSA. The CDR3 sequence is CASSRGERETQYF. In nucleotides, the CDR3 is TGTGCCAGCAGTAGAGGGGAGCGAGAGACCCAGTACTTC.

The chain uses TRBV18 and TRBJ1-1; no definite D call. V lost 2 bases and J lost 3, with 10 bases in between. Germline assignment: CDR1 KGHSH and CDR2 LQKENI. CDR3 size: 14 residues. CDR3 nucleotides: TGTGCCAGCTCACCAGAGTCCGTGGACACTGAAGCTTTCTTT. Residues: CASSPESVDTEAFF.

The CDR3 spells CASGKTGFAKNIQYF. The CDR3 bases are TGTGCCAGCGGGAAAACAGGGTTCGCCAAAAACATTCAGTACTTC. The V gene is TRBV12-3 or TRBV12-4, the J gene TRBJ2-4, with TRBD1 as a possible D gene (6 bases). This CDR3 region has 15 residues. Between the trimmed V and J ends, which lost 8 bases and 1 base, there was a span of 15 bases.

The CDR3 loop is CSVKTSRTYEQYF. The CDR3 DNA reads TGCAGCGTTAAGACTAGCCGAACCTACGAGCAGTACTTC. The J gene is TRBJ2-7, the V gene TRBV29-1, with TRBD2 matching over 7 bases. This CDR3 is 13 amino acids long. Germline lookup yields CDR1 SQVTM and CDR2 ANQGSEA. V shed 5 bases and J 2 bases; nucleotides not matched to a gene: 6.

This clonotype was recorded many times. The chain combines TRBV11-2 with TRBJ1-6; D is uncertain. The CDR3 contains 14 residues. Between the trimmed V and J ends, which lost 1 base and 9 bases, there was a span of 10 bases. Germline CDR1 reads SGHAT; CDR2 reads FQNNGV. CDR3 loop: CASSLGSAGSPLHF. The CDR3 DNA follows: TGTGCCAGCAGCTTAGGGAGCGCGGGTTCACCCCTCCACTTT.

The rearrangement joins TRBV28 to TRBJ2-6; D gene ambiguous. V lost 4 bases and J lost 0, with 10 bases in between. Germline loops: CDR1 MDHEN, CDR2 SYDVKM. The CDR3 has 16 residues. CDR3 residues: CASSSVSLSGANVLTF. The CDR3 DNA reads as TGTGCCAGCAGTTCTGTTAGCCTCTCTGGGGCCAACGTCCTGACTTTC.